Following are 29 T cell receptor beta chains from one sample sequenced in a study of molecular identifiers for immune sequencing clone quantification. TCRdb passed the PCR reads through MiXCR, listing each CDR3 protein once. The sample lists a few hundred thousand distinct CDR3 sequences, 24% occurring once. The sample comprised naive CD8+ T cells from blood, with Jurkat cell RNA spiked in. Subset indicated: FACS-sorted CD8+CD4-CCR7+CD45RA+ naive T cells. These receptors were collected from a human donor in good health. Some libraries in this study had Jurkat cell RNA spiked in.

CDR3 sequence (DNA): TGTGCCAGCAGGGACGGGACTAGCTACGAGCAGTACTTC. This gives the protein CASRDGTSYEQYF. The chain has TRBV28 and TRBJ2-7, with 8 bases matching TRBD2. The V gene end was trimmed by 6 bases and the J gene end by 3 bases; junction bases not matched to a gene: 4. This CDR3 has 13 residues. Germline V gene sequence: CDR1 MDHEN, CDR2 SYDVKM.

The V call is TRBV7-9, the J call TRBJ1-1; TRBD1 aligns across 7 bases. V was clipped by 1 base and J by 8 bases; unmatched bases: 4. The CDR3 covers 13 residues. Per germline, CDR1 SEHNR and CDR2 FQNEAQ (reference sequence). Here the CDR3 reads CASSLDRDSEAFF. The DNA for the CDR3 is TGTGCCAGCAGCTTAGACCGGGACAGCGAAGCTTTCTTT. The whole variable domain, filled in from reference TRBV7-9 and TRBJ1-1, reads DTGVSQNPRHKITKRGQNVTFRCDPISEHNRLYWYRQTLGQGPEFLTYFQNEAQLEKSRLLSDRFSAERPKGSFSTLEIQRTEQGDSAMYLCASSLDRDSEAFFGQGTRLTVV.

The chain uses TRBV12-3 or TRBV12-4 and TRBJ2-1, with unresolved D. V was shortened by 6 bases and J by 9 bases, with 27 bases between the two germline ends. The CDR3 is made up of 17 amino acids. CDR3 coding DNA: TGTGCCAGCAGCCCCAAGCCGGTTGAGAGAGCTAAAGGTGAGCAGTTCTTC. Residues: CASSPKPVERAKGEQFF.

This clonotype was counted a few times. This chain links TRBV20-1 with TRBJ1-6, with a possible D match to TRBD1 (5 bases). This CDR3 is built from 15 residues. Germline V gives CDR1 DFQATT, CDR2 SNEGSKA (reference sequence). V was shortened by 3 bases and J by 0 bases, with 9 bases between the two germline ends. The CDR3 reads CSASKDTSYNSPLHF. The CDR3 DNA follows: TGCAGTGCTAGTAAGGACACCTCCTATAATTCACCCCTCCACTTT.

CDR3 sequence reads: CAWCIGTPEYNEQFF. CDR3 coding DNA: TGTGCCTGGTGTATTGGGACACCCGAATACAATGAGCAGTTCTTC. The rearrangement uses TRBV30 and TRBJ2-1; D might be TRBD1 (6 bases). The CDR3 length is 15 residues. Trimming stripped 5 bases from V and 4 bases from J, with 18 bases between. Germline assignment: CDR1 GTSNPN and CDR2 SVGIG (reference sequence).

This clonotype has more than one count but fewer than ten. The rearrangement links TRBV10-2 to TRBJ2-2; the D is unclear. The ends were cut back, 7 bases at V and 6 bases at J, with 9 bases in the middle. Germline-derived CDR1 and CDR2 are WSHSY and SAAADI. This CDR3 comprises 12 residues. The CDR3 sequence: CASTFGSGELFF. The CDR3 DNA is TGCGCCAGCACCTTCGGCTCCGGGGAGCTGTTTTTT.

As regards this clonotype: Since a much larger clone is just one base distant, this may be a read error. The chain employs TRBV5-5 and TRBJ1-1; D is unclear. CDR3 length: 13 residues. Germline V gives CDR1 SGHKS, CDR2 YYEKEE (reference sequence). The V end was cut by 0 bases, the J end by 4 bases, with 7 bases between. The CDR3, as DNA: TGTGCCAGCAGCTTGGAGGAGAGCACTGAAGCTTTCTTT. This codes for CASSLEESTEAFF.

In this sample, this clonotype turned up a few times. The chain employs TRBV7-9 and TRBJ1-1; D is unclear. CDR1 SEHNR and CDR2 FQNEAQ come from the germline V gene (reference sequence). The length of the CDR3 is 17 residues. Trimming left V 4 bases short and J 2 bases short, with 20 bases between. Here the CDR3 reads CASSSLKRPALNTEAFF. The CDR3, as DNA: TGTGCCAGCAGCTCCCTCAAACGACCGGCGTTAAACACTGAAGCTTTCTTT.

This clonotype came up a few times. This chain uses TRBV7-9 with TRBJ2-5; 9 positions agree with TRBD1. The CDR3 sequence is 16 residues long. The germline CDR1 and CDR2 sequences are SEHNR and FQNEAQ (reference sequence). The V segment lost 2 bases and the J segment 5 bases; nucleotides outside the gene matches: 9. CDR3 loop: CASSLLGTGTAETQYF. The CDR3 nucleotides are TGTGCCAGCAGCTTACTAGGGACAGGGACGGCGGAGACCCAGTACTTC.

This clonotype has just a few counts. This rearrangement joins TRBV6-1 to TRBJ1-2; D unresolved. V shed 0 bases and J shed 3 bases, with 14 bases lying between them. The germline V gene has CDR1 MNHNS and CDR2 SASEGT. The CDR3 extends over 16 amino acids. CDR3 residues: CASSEAGFVPYYGYTF. CDR3 nucleotides: TGTGCCAGCAGTGAAGCAGGGTTCGTCCCTTACTATGGCTACACCTTC.

This clonotype was counted at least ten times. V is TRBV28 and J is TRBJ2-3; a weak D match, TRBD2 (6 bases). The CDR3 is made up of 14 amino acids. Germline V gives CDR1 MDHEN, CDR2 SYDVKM. Trimming took 3 bases from V and 2 from J, leaving 9 bases between them. This CDR3 is CASSLGGTTDTQYF. The CDR3 nucleotides read TGTGCCAGCAGTTTGGGCGGGACCACAGATACGCAGTATTTT.

The chain uses TRBV4-3 and TRBJ2-2; 8 bases agree with TRBD1. CDR1 is LGHNA and CDR2 is YSLEER in the germline V gene. This CDR3 contains 19 residues. V lost 0 bases and J lost 6; bases outside the gene matches: 15. CDR3 sequence: CASSQDGGRGRQASGELFF. The CDR3 DNA follows: TGCGCCAGCAGCCAAGATGGGGGCAGGGGGCGCCAAGCTTCCGGGGAGCTGTTTTTT.

This clonotype was recorded many times. The chain recombines TRBV5-1 with TRBJ1-3, with D uncertain. The CDR3 length is 14 residues. The germline V gene has CDR1 SGHRS and CDR2 YFSETQ. Trimming pared 3 bases from V and 3 bases from J, leaving 10 bases between. This CDR3 is CASSSESDGNTIYF. CDR3 coding DNA: TGCGCCAGCAGCTCGGAGTCGGATGGAAACACCATATATTTT.

This clonotype has at least ten counts. This chain connects TRBV4-1 to TRBJ2-6; D gene ambiguous. The CDR3 extends over 15 amino acids. CDR1 and CDR2 from the germline V gene are MGHRA and YSYEKL. V lost 4 bases to trimming and J lost 0 bases, with 7 bases between them. The CDR3 DNA sequence: TGCGCCAGCAGCCCCAACCCCTCTGGGGCCAACGTCCTGACTTTC. Residues: CASSPNPSGANVLTF.

The chain has TRBV2 and TRBJ1-2; no reliable D call. Germline lookup yields CDR1 SNHLY and CDR2 FYNNEI. V was trimmed by 2 bases and J by 4 bases, leaving 8 bases between them. The CDR3 consists of 13 residues. CDR3 coding DNA: TGTGCCAGCAGTGAATACGGCAGCTATGGCTACACCTTC. It specifies CASSEYGSYGYTF.

Comments on this clonotype: It may be a read error: a sequence one base away is much more abundant. The gene calls are TRBV7-9 and TRBJ2-7, with 7 bases lining up with TRBD1. V was pared by 5 bases and J by 9 bases, with 7 bases of the junction left unmatched. This CDR3 has 12 residues. In germline, CDR1 is SEHNR, CDR2 FQNEAQ (reference sequence). The DNA of the CDR3 is TGTGCCAGCAGCGCGACAGGGCCTGGGCAGTACTTC. It specifies CASSATGPGQYF.

This clonotype came up many times. V gene TRBV6-5 combines with J gene TRBJ2-2; the D gene is possibly TRBD2 (6 bases). The germline V and J ends were trimmed by 6 bases and 1 base, with 12 bases remaining between them. The CDR3 covers 15 residues. CDR1 MNHEY and CDR2 SVGAGI come from the germline V gene. CDR3 residues: CASRSGTQNTGELFF. The CDR3 DNA reads as TGTGCCAGCAGGTCCGGGACTCAGAACACCGGGGAGCTGTTTTTT.

In its sample, this clonotype was seen a few times. The chain joins TRBV27 to TRBJ2-2, with D possibly being TRBD2 (5 bases). In germline, CDR1 is MNHEY, CDR2 SMNVEV (reference sequence). The CDR3 has 16 amino acids. V dropped 5 bases and J dropped 2 bases, with 15 bases sitting between them. CDR3 amino acids: CASSTMVRVNTGELFF. Written as DNA, the CDR3 is TGTGCCAGCAGTACTATGGTGCGGGTCAACACCGGGGAGCTGTTTTTT.

The chain combines TRBV7-9 with TRBJ2-7, with a possible D match to TRBD2 (5 bases). Trimming removed 8 bases from V and 5 bases from J, with 16 bases in between. This CDR3 has 13 residues. CDR1 and CDR2 from the germline V gene are SEHNR and FQNEAQ (reference sequence). For the CDR3, the DNA is TGTGCCAGCCGGGAAGACCCCGGGGACGAGCAGTACTTC. This encodes CASREDPGDEQYF.

This chain connects TRBV29-1 to TRBJ2-7; TRBD2 might be the D (5 bases). The CDR3 is made up of 14 amino acids. V was clipped by 3 bases and J by 7 bases, with 19 bases between them. Germline V gene sequence: CDR1 SQVTM, CDR2 ANQGSEA. Written as DNA, the CDR3 is TGCAGCGTTGAGGAAGGCCTGACTACTCCGGAGCAGTACTTC. Its translation is CSVEEGLTTPEQYF.

This clonotype was observed a few times. As DNA, the CDR3 is TGTGCCAGCAGTACAAGCGGGTACCCAGATACGCAGTATTTT. This codes for CASSTSGYPDTQYF. The gene calls are TRBV7-2 and TRBJ2-3; D possibly corresponds to TRBD2 (6 bases). V lost 6 bases to trimming and J lost 4 bases, with 14 bases between them. CDR3 size: 14 residues. Germline V gene lookup returns CDR1 SGHTA and CDR2 FQGNSA.

The rearrangement links TRBV7-9 to TRBJ2-1; maybe TRBD1 (5 bases). Germline loops: CDR1 SEHNR, CDR2 FQNEAQ (reference sequence). Trimming left V 5 bases short and J 9 bases short, with 11 bases between. The CDR3 has 12 amino acids. The CDR3 coding sequence is TGTGCCAGCAGCCGGACACGGATTGAGCAGTTCTTC. This codes for CASSRTRIEQFF. The whole variable domain, remainder taken from reference TRBV7-9 and TRBJ2-1, is DTGVSQNPRHKITKRGQNVTFRCDPISEHNRLYWYRQTLGQGPEFLTYFQNEAQLEKSRLLSDRFSAERPKGSFSTLEIQRTEQGDSAMYLCASSRTRIEQFFGPGTRLTVL.

This clonotype was seen a handful of times. The chain links TRBV4-3 to TRBJ1-2, with TRBD1 as a possible D gene (5 bases). Trimming took 0 bases from V and 2 from J, leaving 22 bases between them. In germline, CDR1 is LGHNA, CDR2 YSLEER. The CDR3 runs to 19 residues. CDR3 sequence (DNA): TGCGCCAGCAGCCAAGATCCCCCCCTCTTTGACAGAGTCAACTATGGCTACACCTTC. It translates to CASSQDPPLFDRVNYGYTF.

This clonotype was observed many times. In nucleotides, the CDR3 is TGTGCCAGTAGTATAGGTGGTGCTGGGGCCAACGTCCTGACTTTC. It encodes CASSIGGAGANVLTF. This chain links TRBV19 with TRBJ2-6; D gene uncertain. Per germline, CDR1 LNHDA and CDR2 SQIVND (reference sequence). The CDR3 covers 15 residues. Trimming removed 1 base at V and 2 bases at J, with 6 bases between.

A remark on this clonotype: No conserved phenylalanine or tryptophan ends this CDR3, so it is likely a read error. CDR3 bases: TGTGCCAGCAGCAGACAGGGGACAGATACGCAGTATCTT. Protein product: CASSRQGTDTQYL. V usage is TRBV12-3 or TRBV12-4 and J usage is TRBJ2-3; 8 bases fit TRBD1. Unmatched junction bases numbered 2, after V lost 6 bases and J lost 3 bases. The CDR3 consists of 13 residues.

There are a few counts of this clonotype. The V and J genes are TRBV24-1 and TRBJ2-2; D call uncertain. This CDR3 is 13 amino acids long. V was shortened by 3 bases and J by 3 bases, with 4 bases between the two germline ends. Germline V CDR1 and CDR2: KGHDR, SFDVKD. CDR3 residues: CATSDDHTGELFF. CDR3 in DNA: TGTGCCACCAGTGATGACCACACCGGGGAGCTGTTTTTT.

Concerning this clonotype: Just one base apart from a much larger clone, this may be a read error. The genes are TRBV7-2 and TRBJ2-7, with 11 bases aligning to TRBD2. The CDR3 has 14 residues. The V gene's germline CDR1 is SGHTA and CDR2 FQGNSA. CDR3 protein: CASSFTSGGYAQYF. The CDR3 DNA reads TGTGCCAGCAGCTTTACTAGCGGGGGCTACGCGCAGTACTTC.

This clonotype was seen a few times. The gene calls are TRBV7-9 and TRBJ2-3; 7 positions agree with TRBD1. Germline V gene lookup returns CDR1 SEHNR and CDR2 FQNEAQ (reference sequence). The V segment lost 3 bases and the J segment 6 bases; nucleotides outside the gene matches: 3. This CDR3 region has 13 residues. The CDR3 region is CASSFDREDTQYF. The CDR3, as DNA: TGTGCCAGCAGCTTTGACAGGGAGGATACGCAGTATTTT.

This clonotype was recorded a few times. The chain has TRBV20-1 and TRBJ2-2; 9 positions match TRBD2. V lost 5 bases, J lost 1 base, and 11 bases stayed unmatched. Germline V CDR1 and CDR2: DFQATT, SNEGSKA (reference sequence). This CDR3 contains 17 residues. The CDR3 is CSARPMGGGVNTGELFF. CDR3 in DNA: TGCAGTGCTCGTCCTATGGGCGGGGGGGTGAACACCGGGGAGCTGTTTTTT.